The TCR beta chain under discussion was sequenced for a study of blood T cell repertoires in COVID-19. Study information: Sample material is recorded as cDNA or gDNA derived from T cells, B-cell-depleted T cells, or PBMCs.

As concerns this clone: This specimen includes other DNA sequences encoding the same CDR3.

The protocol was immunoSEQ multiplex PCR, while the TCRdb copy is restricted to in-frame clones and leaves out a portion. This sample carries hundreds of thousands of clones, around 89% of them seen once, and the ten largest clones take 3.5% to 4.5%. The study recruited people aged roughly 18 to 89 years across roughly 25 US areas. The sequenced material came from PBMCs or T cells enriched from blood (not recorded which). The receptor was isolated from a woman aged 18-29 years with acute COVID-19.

CDR3 DNA sequence: TGTGCCAGCAGCTTTGGCGGACTCAATCAGCCCCAGCATTTT. Translation: CASSFGGLNQPQHF. V usage is TRBV7-9 and J usage is TRBJ1-5; unclear D gene. The length of the CDR3 is 14 residues. Trimming shortened V by 3 bases and J by 3 bases, and 9 bases separated the two germline ends. Germline CDR1 is SEHNR and CDR2 is FQNEAQ (reference sequence).